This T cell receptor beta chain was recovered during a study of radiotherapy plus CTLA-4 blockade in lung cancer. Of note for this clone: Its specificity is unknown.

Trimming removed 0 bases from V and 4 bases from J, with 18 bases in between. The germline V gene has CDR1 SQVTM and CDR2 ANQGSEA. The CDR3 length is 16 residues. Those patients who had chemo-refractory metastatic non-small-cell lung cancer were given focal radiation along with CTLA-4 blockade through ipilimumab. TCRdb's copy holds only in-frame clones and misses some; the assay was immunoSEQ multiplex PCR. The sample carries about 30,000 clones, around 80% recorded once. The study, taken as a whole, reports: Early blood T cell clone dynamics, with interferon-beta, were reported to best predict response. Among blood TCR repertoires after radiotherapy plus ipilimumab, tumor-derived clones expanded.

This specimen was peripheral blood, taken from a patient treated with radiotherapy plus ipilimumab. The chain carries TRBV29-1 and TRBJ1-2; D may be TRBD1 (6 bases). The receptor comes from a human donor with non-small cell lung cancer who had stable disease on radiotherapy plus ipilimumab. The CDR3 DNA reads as TGCAGCGTTGAAGAAGGAGGGGGGTCGTTGGGCTATGGCTACACCTTC. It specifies CSVEEGGGSLGYGYTF.